Ten or more counts support the clone carrying this T cell receptor beta chain. The data derive from a study of blood T cells in healthy people across ages. Together with a sample-barcoded 5' primer, a J-beta primer mix was included in a second PCR lasting about 6 to 11 cycles. Each CDR3 protein gets one entry after TCRdb re-called the 5' RACE reads with MiXCR. The profile covers 650,000 to 800,000 distinct CDR3 sequences, with 45% to 60% appearing a single time and around an eighth taken by the ten largest. Germline assignment: CDR1 SQVTM and CDR2 ANQGSEA. The CDR3 spans 15 residues. V lost 4 bases to trimming and J lost 3 bases; unmatched junction nucleotides: 7.

The chain has TRBV29-1 and TRBJ2-3; 10 bases line up with TRBD1. The clonotype originates from an elderly woman in good health. The sequenced material came from blood. CDR3 nucleotides: TGCAGCGTTGTCCCCAGGACAGGGGGTACAGATACGCAGTATTTT. This sequence encodes CSVVPRTGGTDTQYF.